Shown below are 9 T cell receptor beta chains from a single sample sequenced in a study of radiotherapy plus CTLA-4 blockade in lung cancer. Sequencing was performed with immunoSEQ multiplex PCR; in TCRdb, only in-frame clones are kept and a portion is missing. The sample has roughly 71,000 clones, 78% seen once. Material: peripheral blood, obtained from a patient treated with radiotherapy plus ipilimumab. The source is a human donor with non-small cell lung cancer who had a complete response to radiotherapy plus ipilimumab.

This clone was counted only a few times. The DNA of the CDR3 is TGTGCCAGCAGCTCCGGTACTACAACAGATACGCAGTATTTT. It encodes CASSSGTTTDTQYF. The V call is TRBV5-4, the J call TRBJ2-3; no clear D. V gave up 3 bases and J gave up 3 bases, with 11 bases separating them. Germline CDR1 reads SGHNT; CDR2 reads YYREEE (reference sequence). This CDR3 contains 14 residues.

This chain links TRBV7-2 with TRBJ2-7; TRBD2 is a possible D gene (6 bases). The CDR3 extends over 12 amino acids. The V end was cut by 5 bases, the J end by 6 bases, with 11 bases between. Germline-derived CDR1 and CDR2 are SGHTA and FQGNSA. The CDR3 DNA reads TGTGCCAGCAGCACCAGGGACTTCGAGCAGTACTTC. As protein: CASSTRDFEQYF.

The V call is TRBV7-9, the J call TRBJ1-6, with 10 nucleotides matching TRBD1. Germline CDR1 reads SEHNR; CDR2 reads FQNEAQ (reference sequence). Losses at the gene ends were 5 bases for V and 5 bases for J; bases not matched to a gene: 6. The CDR3 consists of 16 residues. The CDR3 nucleotides read TGTGCCAGCAGCCCCGACAGGGGGCTGGATAATTCACCCCTCCACTTT. Encoded protein: CASSPDRGLDNSPLHF.

CDR3 amino acids: CASTLNHAMNTEAFF. CDR3 sequence (DNA): TGTGCCAGCACCTTAAATCACGCCATGAACACTGAAGCTTTCTTT. This chain links TRBV6-5 with TRBJ1-1; D not resolved. Germline CDR1 MNHEY, CDR2 SVGAGI. The ends were cut back, 7 bases at V and 0 bases at J, with 15 bases in the middle. This CDR3 comprises 15 residues.

The CDR3 region has the DNA TGTGCCAGCAGCCAGACTGCACGCGGGGGGTCCCACAATGAGCAGTTCTTC. Protein: CASSQTARGGSHNEQFF. V and J are TRBV4-2 and TRBJ2-1; 8 nucleotides match TRBD2. CDR1 is LGHNA and CDR2 is YNFKEQ in the germline V gene. V dropped 3 bases and J dropped 5; count of bases not matched to a gene: 12. CDR3 length: 17 residues.

The chain is built from TRBV27 and TRBJ2-1, with TRBD2 matching 13 bases. Germline V gene data show CDR1 as MNHEY and CDR2 as SMNVEV (reference sequence). V lost 1 base to trimming and J lost 12 bases; unmatched junction nucleotides: 9. The CDR3 is made up of 16 amino acids. The CDR3 coding sequence is TGTGCCAGCAGTTTATTGAGACTAGCGGGGGGTCAGGGGCAGTTCTTC. Its protein is CASSLLRLAGGQGQFF.

The rearrangement links TRBV6-6 to TRBJ2-3; 9 positions agree with TRBD1. Per germline, CDR1 MNHNY and CDR2 SVGAGI (reference sequence). V was clipped by 8 bases and J by 0 bases; unmatched bases: 3. The CDR3 consists of 14 residues. CDR3 amino acids: CASLGQGSTDTQYF. In nucleotides, the CDR3 is TGTGCCAGCCTTGGACAGGGGAGCACAGATACGCAGTATTTT.

The chain employs TRBV6-5 and TRBJ2-7, with 8 bases identical to TRBD1. CDR3 size: 14 residues. The V gene's germline CDR1 is MNHEY and CDR2 SVGAGI. J was trimmed by 6 bases and V by 5 bases; bases with no gene match: 9. CDR3 region: CASSLQGDPGEQYF. CDR3 in DNA: TGTGCCAGCAGTCTACAGGGGGACCCGGGCGAGCAGTACTTC.

The rearrangement uses TRBV30 and TRBJ2-5; no clear D gene. The CDR3 length is 13 residues. V was shortened by 1 base and J by 1 base, with 7 bases between the two germline ends. CDR1 GTSNPN and CDR2 SVGIG come from the germline V gene (reference sequence). The CDR3 DNA reads as TGTGCCTGGAGTGCCGGGCTCCAAGAGACCCAGTACTTC. It yields the protein CAWSAGLQETQYF.